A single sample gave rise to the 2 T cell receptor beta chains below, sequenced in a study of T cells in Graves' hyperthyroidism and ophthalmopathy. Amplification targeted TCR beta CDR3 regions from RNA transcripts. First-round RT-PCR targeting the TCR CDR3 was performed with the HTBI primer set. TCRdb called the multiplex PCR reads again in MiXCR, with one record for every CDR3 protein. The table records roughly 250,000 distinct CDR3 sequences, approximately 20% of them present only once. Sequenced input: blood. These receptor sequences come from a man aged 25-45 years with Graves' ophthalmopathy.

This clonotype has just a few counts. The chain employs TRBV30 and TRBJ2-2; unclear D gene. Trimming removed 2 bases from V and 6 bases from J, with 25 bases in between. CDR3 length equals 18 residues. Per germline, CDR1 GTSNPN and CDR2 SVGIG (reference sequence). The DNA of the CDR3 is TGTGCCTGGAGTATCTCCGAACAGTCCCTGCTGAGGTCCGGGGAGCTGTTTTTT. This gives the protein CAWSISEQSLLRSGELFF.

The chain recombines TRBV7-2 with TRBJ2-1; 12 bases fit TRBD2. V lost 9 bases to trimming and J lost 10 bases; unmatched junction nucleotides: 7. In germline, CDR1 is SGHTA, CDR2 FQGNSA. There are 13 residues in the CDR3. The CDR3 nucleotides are TGTGCCAGTCGACTAGCGGGAGCTCAGGAGCAGTTCTTC. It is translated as CASRLAGAQEQFF.